This T cell receptor beta chain was found in a study of cytomegalovirus exposure and HLA in healthy donors. The PCR used 60 Vbeta and 13 Jbeta primers. The assay was immunoSEQ multiplex PCR, and TCRdb's table has in-frame clones only and misses some. This table holds roughly 86,000 clones, roughly three fifths found once. Worth noting for this clone: The antigen remains unidentified. One end of the junction does not line up with germline, which may come from a read error.

Overall study results and limits: Trimming of TCR beta V- and J-genes showed a link, identified in a later analysis, to a missense DCLRE1C variant.

The CDR3 has 14 residues. Germline V gives CDR1 SGHAT, CDR2 FQNNGV. The V gene is TRBV11-2, the J gene TRBJ1-4; the match to TRBD1 covers 8 bases. The sample taken for sequencing was PBMCs. The TCR originated in a man aged 30 to 39 in good health and CMV-seronegative. The DNA of the CDR3 is TGTGCCAGCAGCCTAGACAGGGGTAATGAAAAACTGTTTTTT. Translated: CASSLDRGNEKLFF.